The rows below give T cell receptor beta chains drawn from one sample of a study of PD-1 blockade in classical Hodgkin lymphoma. The protocol was immunoSEQ multiplex PCR, while the TCRdb copy is restricted to in-frame clones and leaves out a portion. This table has roughly 70,000 clones, about 94% appearing once. Sequenced sample: peripheral blood mononuclear cells (PBMCs). The receptors come from a human donor with classical Hodgkin lymphoma. Both conserved end residues are part of each CDR3. A D gene is named only where the DNA matches it firmly. Clone size is shown for a subset of rows, as once, few, many or a class of expanded clone.

TRBJ1-1,-,TRBV7-2,-,CASSRESGGNTEAFF,TGTGCCAGCAGCCGCGAGAGTGGGGGGAACACTGAAGCTTTCTTT
TRBJ1-2,-,TRBV7-2,TRBD1,CASSLSGTGGFGYTF,TGTGCCAGCAGCCTCTCCGGGACAGGGGGCTTTGGCTACACCTTC
TRBJ1-5,-,TRBV27,TRBD1,CASSGTGGQPQHF,TGTGCCAGCAGTGGGACAGGGGGTCAGCCCCAGCATTTT
TRBJ2-3,-,TRBV4-2,TRBD2,CASSQGGRGDDTQYF,TGTGCCAGCAGCCAGGGAGGGCGGGGGGATGATACGCAGTATTTT
TRBJ1-1,-,TRBV4-1,-,CASSPRRDNTEAFF,TGCGCCAGCAGCCCTCGTAGGGACAACACTGAGGCTTTCTTT
TRBJ2-1,-,TRBV7-9,TRBD1,CASSLVRTGTYNEQFF,TGTGCCAGCAGCTTAGTCCGGACAGGGACCTACAATGAGCAGTTCTTC
TRBJ2-7,-,TRBV27,TRBD1,CASSHLAHRGPYEQYF,TGTGCCAGCAGTCACCTTGCCCACAGGGGCCCCTACGAGCAGTACTTC
TRBJ1-2,-,TRBV6-5,-,CASSPAPGQFYGYTF,TGTGCCAGCAGTCCGGCCCCCGGACAGTTCTATGGCTACACCTTC
TRBJ1-5,-,TRBV5-1,TRBD1,CASSFEGANEQPQHF,TGCGCCAGCAGCTTTGAGGGGGCTAATGAACAGCCCCAGCATTTT
TRBJ2-7,-,TRBV4-1,TRBD2,CASSPGLAGGAQYF,TGCGCCAGCAGCCCAGGACTAGCGGGAGGGGCGCAGTACTTC
TRBJ1-2,-,TRBV28,-,CASRVGGSYGYTF,TGTGCCAGCCGGGTTGGGGGGAGCTATGGCTACACCTTC
TRBJ2-2,-,TRBV2,-,CASSEQANTGELFF,TGTGCCAGCAGTGAACAGGCGAACACCGGGGAGCTGTTTTTT
TRBJ2-5,-,TRBV7-9,-,CASSLFPGSLEEETQYF,TGTGCCAGCAGCTTATTCCCTGGGAGTCTAGAAGAAGAGACCCAGTACTTC
TRBJ1-1,-,TRBV5-1,-,CASRSLYSRTVGTEAFF,TGCGCCAGCAGGAGTTTGTACTCTAGGACAGTTGGCACTGAAGCTTTCTTT
TRBJ1-1,-,TRBV29-1,-,CSVEVGRNTEAFF,TGCAGCGTTGAGGTGGGCAGAAACACTGAAGCTTTCTTT
TRBJ1-1,-,TRBV6-1,-,CASNNPATMNTEAFF,TGTGCCAGCAATAACCCGGCGACGATGAACACTGAAGCTTTCTTT
TRBJ2-1,few,TRBV6-1,TRBD2,CASSTSGIYNEQFF,TGTGCCAGCAGCACTAGCGGGATATACAATGAGCAGTTCTTC
TRBJ2-2,-,TRBV7-9,-,CASSLWGSDTGELFF,TGTGCCAGCAGCTTATGGGGTAGCGACACCGGGGAGCTGTTTTTT
TRBJ1-1,-,TRBV14,-,CASSQSVGEAFF,TGTGCCAGCAGCCAATCGGTAGGAGAGGCTTTCTTT
TRBJ1-1,-,TRBV11-3,-,CASSLGTGTVNTEAFF,TGTGCCAGCAGCTTAGGCACCGGGACCGTGAACACTGAAGCTTTCTTT
TRBJ1-2,once,TRBV2,-,CASSSEALPQTYGYTF,TGTGCCAGCAGTTCCGAGGCACTGCCGCAGACCTATGGCTACACCTTC
TRBJ2-1,-,TRBV7-9,-,CASSSEHNEQFF,TGTGCCAGCAGCTCGGAGCACAATGAGCAGTTCTTC
TRBJ1-2,-,TRBV10-3,-,CATGTAGGYTF,TGTGCCACCGGGACGGCCGGTGGCTACACCTTC
TRBJ1-2,-,TRBV11-2,TRBD1,CASTWTGGANYGYTF,TGTGCCAGCACTTGGACAGGGGGAGCTAACTATGGCTACACCTTC
TRBJ1-3,-,TRBV9,-,CASSLLPTDGNTIYF,TGTGCCAGCAGCCTGTTACCGACAGACGGAAACACCATATATTTT
TRBJ1-2,-,TRBV5-6,TRBD1,CASSLTGVYDYGYTF,TGTGCCAGCAGCTTGACAGGGGTATATGATTATGGCTACACCTTC
TRBJ1-3,-,TRBV6-5,-,CASSMKGDSGNTIYF,TGTGCCAGCAGTATGAAGGGGGACTCTGGAAACACCATATATTTT
TRBJ2-7,-,TRBV5-1,TRBD1,CASSLTGGTYDEQYF,TGCGCCAGCAGCCTGACAGGGGGTACGTACGACGAGCAGTACTTC
TRBJ1-5,few,TRBV18,-,CASSPPGGRGSNQPQHF,TGTGCCAGCTCACCACCGGGAGGCAGGGGATCGAATCAGCCCCAGCATTTT
TRBJ1-1,-,TRBV19,-,CASSIDRVGEAFF,TGTGCCAGTAGTATAGACAGGGTCGGAGAAGCTTTCTTT
TRBJ1-2,-,TRBV11-2,-,CASSPRTAENGYTF,TGTGCCAGCAGCCCCAGGACGGCAGAAAATGGCTACACCTTC
TRBJ1-4,once,TRBV27,TRBD1,CASSLVGRGLEKLFF,TGTGCCAGCAGTTTAGTAGGCAGGGGGCTTGAAAAACTGTTTTTT
TRBJ2-1,-,TRBV11-2,-,CASSLEAGTWGALYREQFF,TGTGCCAGCAGCTTAGAAGCCGGGACTTGGGGGGCCCTATACAGGGAGCAGTTCTTC
TRBJ1-2,-,TRBV28,-,CASKAGTAGYGYTF,TGTGCCAGCAAAGCCGGGACGGCCGGCTATGGCTACACCTTC
TRBJ2-5,few,TRBV27,-,CASSRGETQYF,TGTGCCAGCAGCCGGGGAGAGACCCAGTACTTC
TRBJ1-4,once,TRBV29-1,-,CSVPSGRNNEKLFF,TGCAGCGTTCCTTCAGGGAGAAATAATGAAAAACTGTTTTTT
TRBJ2-1,-,TRBV5-1,TRBD2,CASSLGGGPGYNEQFF,TGCGCCAGCAGCTTGGGCGGGGGGCCAGGGTACAATGAGCAGTTCTTC
TRBJ2-1,-,TRBV7-7,TRBD2,CASSSGTSRHNEQFF,TGTGCCAGCAGCTCCGGGACTAGCAGACACAATGAGCAGTTCTTC
TRBJ2-1,-,TRBV7-2,TRBD2,CASSLRLAGGHEQFF,TGTGCCAGCAGCCTTCGACTAGCGGGGGGACATGAGCAGTTCTTC
TRBJ1-1,once,TRBV18,-,CASSPPYRPGVAFF,TGTGCCAGCTCACCACCTTACAGACCAGGGGTAGCTTTCTTT
TRBJ1-3,-,TRBV5-1,TRBD1,CASSPGTGLGNTIYF,TGCGCCAGCAGTCCCGGGACAGGGTTAGGAAACACCATATATTTT
TRBJ2-5,-,TRBV6-5,TRBD2,CASSYVEASGLKTQYF,TGTGCCAGCAGTTACGTGGAGGCTAGCGGGTTGAAGACCCAGTACTTC
TRBJ2-7,once,TRBV6-5,TRBD1,CASSYSSGGFTYEQYF,TGTGCCAGCAGTTACTCTTCAGGGGGCTTCACCTACGAGCAGTACTTC
TRBJ2-5,-,TRBV6-1,-,CASSEGSGTVGGAQYF,TGTGCCAGCAGTGAAGGATCCGGGACTGTTGGAGGGGCCCAGTACTTC
TRBJ2-7,-,TRBV6-6,TRBD1,CASSYNRGSYEQYF,TGTGCCAGCAGTTACAACAGGGGATCCTACGAGCAGTACTTC
TRBJ1-1,-,TRBV6-5,-,CASSYDSRPLNTEAFF,TGTGCCAGCAGTTACGATTCTAGGCCCCTGAACACTGAAGCTTTCTTT
TRBJ2-4,-,TRBV9,-,CASSAGDSSKNIQYF,TGTGCCAGCAGCGCGGGAGACAGTTCCAAAAACATTCAGTACTTC
TRBJ2-7,-,TRBV7-2,TRBD2,CASSVYGTSGSNYEQYF,TGTGCCAGCAGCGTATACGGAACTAGCGGGAGTAACTACGAGCAGTACTTC
TRBJ1-3,-,TRBV28,-,CASSSHGAGENTIYF,TGTGCCAGCAGTTCCCACGGGGCGGGGGAAAACACCATATATTTT
TRBJ1-1,-,TRBV10-3,-,CAISMNLLNTEAFF,TGTGCCATCAGTATGAATCTGCTGAACACTGAAGCTTTCTTT
TRBJ1-1,-,TRBV5-1,TRBD1,CASSSVSTGGAFF,TGCGCCAGCAGCTCCGTCTCTACAGGGGGAGCTTTCTTT
TRBJ1-2,-,TRBV6-1,-,CASSDQVGQFYGYTF,TGTGCCAGCAGTGATCAGGTGGGGCAGTTCTATGGCTACACCTTC
TRBJ1-1,-,TRBV6-6,-,CASSYSVAGMGTEAFF,TGTGCCAGCAGTTACTCAGTCGCAGGGATGGGCACTGAAGCTTTCTTT
TRBJ1-1,-,TRBV6-6,TRBD1,CASSSGTGGILVGW,TGTGCCAGCAGTTCCGGGACAGGGGGAATTTTGGTAGGTTGG
TRBJ1-2,once,TRBV28,TRBD1,CASSSSGTGTDLRGYTF,TGTGCCAGCAGTTCCTCCGGGACAGGGACCGACTTGAGAGGCTACACCTTC
TRBJ1-1,-,TRBV28,-,CASSSLRVGWNTEAFF,TGTGCCAGCAGTTCCTTACGGGTGGGTTGGAACACTGAAGCTTTCTTT
TRBJ1-4,-,TRBV20-1,-,CSASPNEKLFF,TGCAGTGCTAGCCCGAATGAAAAACTGTTTTTT
TRBJ1-1,once,TRBV10-1,TRBD1,CASSDGQGTTEAFF,TGCGCCAGCAGTGACGGACAGGGGACCACTGAAGCTTTCTTT